Shown below are 10 T cell receptor beta chains from a single sample sequenced in a study of identical twins. MiXCR was run by TCRdb on the 5' RACE reads, yielding one entry per CDR3 protein. The sample contains approximately 620,000 distinct CDR3 sequences, around 8.3% of which appear only once. These data were also filed under a second study, of yellow fever vaccine responses in identical twins.

The sequenced sample consisted of PBMCs. The receptors here all came from a woman aged 18-29 years in good health.

The chain combines TRBV6-4 with TRBJ2-7; D possibly uses TRBD1 or TRBD2 (5 bases each). The CDR3 consists of 13 residues. V gave up 8 bases and J gave up 5 bases, with 16 bases separating them. CDR1 and CDR2 (germline): MRHNA, SNTAGT. The CDR3 spells CASLRDLPHEQYF. The CDR3 DNA sequence: TGTGCCAGCCTCAGGGACCTTCCCCACGAGCAGTACTTC.

This clonotype was seen repeatedly, ten times or more. The CDR3 spells CASSSADQPQHF. The CDR3 DNA reads as TGTGCCAGCAGTTCAGCCGATCAGCCCCAGCATTTT. The chain combines TRBV7-9 with TRBJ1-5; D unclear. The germline V gene encodes CDR1 SEHNR and CDR2 FQNEAQ (reference sequence). V lost 6 bases, J lost 5 bases, and 8 bases lay in between. The CDR3 has 12 residues.

As to this clonotype: One base away lies a much larger clone, so this may be a sequencing read error. V usage is TRBV10-3 and J usage is TRBJ1-1, with D perhaps TRBD1 (5 bases). Germline assignment: CDR1 ENHRY and CDR2 SYGVKD. The CDR3 covers 15 residues. The CDR3 nucleotides read TGTGCCATCTGTGAGTCGAGCGACAGAAACACTGAAGCTTTCTTT. Translation: CAICESSDRNTEAFF.

This clonotype was counted only a few times. The rearrangement joins TRBV4-3 to TRBJ2-1; tentative D call: TRBD2 (5 bases). Germline V gene lookup returns CDR1 LGHNA and CDR2 YSLEER. The CDR3 has 17 residues. V was shortened by 0 bases and J by 3 bases, with 15 bases between the two germline ends. Written as DNA, the CDR3 is TGCGCCAGCAGCCAAGAAGTCCGGGGTTTGGACTACAATGAGCAGTTCTTC. The encoded protein is CASSQEVRGLDYNEQFF.

This clonotype was recorded at least ten times. The chain links TRBV12-3 or TRBV12-4 to TRBJ1-5; perhaps TRBD1 as D (5 bases). The CDR3 totals 14 residues. V was shortened by 1 base and J by 5 bases, with 9 bases between the two germline ends. CDR3: CASSLGGSDQPQHF. CDR3 sequence (DNA): TGTGCCAGCAGTTTAGGGGGGTCCGATCAGCCCCAGCATTTT.

V and J are TRBV28 and TRBJ2-7; D not certain. CDR1 MDHEN and CDR2 SYDVKM come from the germline V gene. V was shortened by 8 bases and J by 0 bases, with 14 bases between the two germline ends. The CDR3 spans 14 residues. This CDR3 reads CASSIATPSYEQYF. The CDR3, as DNA: TGTGCCAGCTCCATCGCGACACCCTCCTACGAGCAGTACTTC.

The rearrangement joins TRBV24-1 to TRBJ2-2; 8 positions match TRBD1. V gave up 3 bases and J gave up 3 bases; unmatched junction bases: 5. Germline CDR1 reads KGHDR; CDR2 reads SFDVKD. The CDR3 runs to 16 residues. CDR3 sequence (DNA): TGTGCCACCAGTGATACCGGGACAGGACACACCGGGGAGCTGTTTTTT. It specifies CATSDTGTGHTGELFF.

This clonotype was seen a handful of times. The chain employs TRBV4-2 and TRBJ2-7, with D perhaps assigned TRBD1 or TRBD2 (5 bases each). V dropped 0 bases and J dropped 9 bases, with 9 bases sitting between them. The CDR3 runs 12 residues. The germline V gene encodes CDR1 LGHNA and CDR2 YNFKEQ. CDR3 sequence: CASSQDWGMQYF. Here the CDR3 DNA reads TGTGCCAGCAGCCAAGATTGGGGGATGCAGTACTTC.

V and J are TRBV2 and TRBJ2-3; TRBD2 aligns across 9 bases. This CDR3 spans 14 amino acids. Germline V gives CDR1 SNHLY, CDR2 FYNNEI. V lost 6 bases and J lost 4; bases outside the gene matches: 5. In DNA, the CDR3 is TGTGCCAGCAGGGTTAGCGGGAGCGCAGATACGCAGTATTTT. Translated: CASRVSGSADTQYF.

The V gene is TRBV4-2, the J gene TRBJ2-7, with 10 bases fitting TRBD2. The CDR3 has 18 amino acids. CDR1 LGHNA and CDR2 YNFKEQ come from the germline V gene. Trimming at V came to 4 bases and at J to 0 bases, leaving 12 bases not matched to a gene. The CDR3 coding sequence is TGTGCCAGCAGCCCTCGAGCGGGAGGGCCTATCCTCTCCTACGAGCAGTACTTC. It yields the protein CASSPRAGGPILSYEQYF.